The next 26 T cell receptor beta chains were all read from a single sample in a study of molecular identifiers for immune sequencing clone quantification. MiXCR, run by TCRdb on the PCR reads, gives a single entry per CDR3 protein. The top ten hold 9% to 10% of the sample, which has 85,000 to 120,000 distinct CDR3 sequences, less than 35% seen once. Sequencing was carried out using naive CD8+ T cells from blood, with Jurkat cell RNA spiked in. This sample's subset: FACS-sorted CD8+CD4-CCR7+CD45RA+ naive T cells. The receptors were gathered from a human donor in good health. Some libraries in this study had Jurkat cell RNA spiked in.

Notes on this clonotype: Relative to the germline gene, one junction end is altered; a read error may explain this. The chain couples TRBV5-3 to TRBJ2-2; a weak D match, TRBD1 (7 bases). TRBV5-3 is marked as an open reading frame, function uncertain. This CDR3 has 15 amino acids. The CDR3 reads CASSLTGDNGGELLF. DNA of the CDR3: TGTGCCAGCAGCTTAACAGGGGACAATGGCGGGGAGCTGTTATTT.

This clonotype was picked up many times. This chain uses TRBV4-1 with TRBJ2-1; D is ambiguous. With 0 bases removed from V and 4 bases from J, the gap between germline ends came to 10 bases. The CDR3 has 15 amino acids. The germline CDR1 and CDR2 sequences are MGHRA and YSYEKL. The CDR3 reads CASSQDTTRYNEQFF. The CDR3 nucleotides read TGCGCCAGCAGCCAAGATACGACCAGATACAATGAGCAGTTCTTC.

As to this clonotype: One base away lies a much larger clone, so this may be a sequencing read error. The conserved phenylalanine or tryptophan normally closing the CDR3 is absent here, so this likely arose from a read error. The V gene is TRBV2, the J gene TRBJ1-1; TRBD1 matches 7 bases. From germline, CDR1 is SNHLY and CDR2 FYNNEI. This CDR3 is built from 16 residues. After removal of 6 bases from V and 2 bases from J, the junction contained 12 bases not matched to a gene. The CDR3 DNA follows: TGTGCCAGCAGCGAAATAGGACAGGAGAGAAACACTGAAGCTTTCCTT. Translating it yields CASSEIGQERNTEAFL.

The rearrangement links TRBV7-8 to TRBJ2-5, with TRBD2 matching over 7 bases. The CDR3 has 16 residues. Trimming cost V 1 base and J 1 base; bases outside gene matches: 6. Germline CDR1 is SGHVS and CDR2 is FQNEAQ. Here the CDR3 reads CASSLVSLAVQETQYF. For the CDR3, the DNA is TGTGCCAGCAGCTTAGTAAGCCTAGCGGTCCAAGAGACCCAGTACTTC.

The sample holds a few counts of this clonotype. The V call is TRBV28, the J call TRBJ1-4, with a possible D match to TRBD1 (6 bases). CDR1 MDHEN and CDR2 SYDVKM come from the germline V gene. V lost 3 bases and J lost 7, with 15 bases in between. The CDR3 is 15 amino acids. CDR3 amino acids: CASSLYRVGSEKLFF. The DNA for the CDR3 is TGTGCCAGCAGTTTGTACAGGGTGGGGAGTGAAAAACTGTTTTTT.

The chain has TRBV6-2 or TRBV6-3 and TRBJ2-1, with D hard to call. CDR1 and CDR2 from the germline V gene are MNHEY and SVGEGT. V lost 6 bases to trimming and J lost 4 bases, with 10 bases between them. The CDR3 contains 13 residues. The CDR3 sequence is CASSWTVYNEQFF. In nucleotides, the CDR3 is TGTGCCAGCAGCTGGACGGTGTACAATGAGCAGTTCTTC.

With respect to this clonotype: A much larger clone lies one base from this, so it may be a read error. The chain couples TRBV7-6 to TRBJ2-7; D uncertain. Germline CDR1 and CDR2: SGHVS and FNYEAQ. This CDR3 spans 16 amino acids. The CDR3 coding sequence is TGTGCCAGCAGCTTAGTCGGTACGGACGGCTCCTACGAGCAGTGCTTC. It encodes CASSLVGTDGSYEQCF.

This clonotype appeared many times. V usage is TRBV14 and J usage is TRBJ2-1; the D is unclear. V shed 8 bases and J shed 2 bases, with 10 bases lying between them. The length of the CDR3 is 13 residues. Germline V gene lookup returns CDR1 SGHDN and CDR2 FVKESK. CDR3 sequence reads: CASFPRTYNEQFF. The CDR3 DNA follows: TGTGCCAGCTTCCCGAGGACCTACAATGAGCAGTTCTTC.

J is TRBJ1-1 and V is TRBV5-4, with a possible D match to TRBD1 (6 bases). V shed 2 bases and J shed 4 bases, with 18 bases lying between them. The length of the CDR3 is 16 residues. Per the germline V gene, CDR1 is SGHNT and CDR2 is YYREEE (reference sequence). The CDR3 DNA is TGTGCCAGCAGCTTTGGGGGCGGACGAAGTGGCACTGAAGCTTTCTTT. This gives the protein CASSFGGGRSGTEAFF.

The V and J genes are TRBV2 and TRBJ1-5; no clear D gene. V was clipped by 3 bases and J by 3 bases, with 12 bases between them. The CDR3 length is 15 residues. Per the germline V gene, CDR1 is SNHLY and CDR2 is FYNNEI. CDR3 bases: TGTGCCAGCAGTGAGCTCGACGCGTCCAATCAGCCCCAGCATTTT. Its translation: CASSELDASNQPQHF.

With respect to this clonotype: Compared with germline, one end of the junction differs, possibly owing to a read error. V and J are TRBV11-2 and TRBJ2-6, with a weak D call TRBD1 (7 bases). There are 15 residues in the CDR3. Per the germline V gene, CDR1 is SGHAT and CDR2 is FQNNGV. Here the CDR3 DNA reads TGTGCCAGCAGCTTATATCAGGAGGGGGCCAACGACCTGACTTTC. The encoded protein is CASSLYQEGANDLTF. The full variable domain, with the rest looked up from reference TRBV11-2 and TRBJ2-6, is EAGVAQSPRYKIIEKRQSVAFWCNPISGHATLYWYQQILGQGPKLLIQFQNNGVVDDSQLPKDRFSAERLKGVDSTLKIQPAKLEDSAVYLCASSLYQEGANDLTFGAGSRLTVL.

Worth noting for this clonotype: Sequence at one end of the junction differs from germline and may be a read error. J is TRBJ1-5 and V is TRBV28; no definite D call. Per germline, CDR1 MDHEN and CDR2 SYDVKM. The CDR3 runs 11 residues. CDR3 in DNA: TGTGCCGGCAGTTCCTCACGGCCCCAGCATTTT. It specifies CAGSSSRPQHF.

The CDR3 nucleotides read TGTGCCAGTAGTTATATGGGGACTCCATCCTACAATGAGCAGTTCTTC. This translates into CASSYMGTPSYNEQFF. The V call is TRBV19, the J call TRBJ2-1; maybe TRBD2 (6 bases). Trimming shortened V by 5 bases and J by 1 base, and 15 bases separated the two germline ends. The CDR3 extends over 16 amino acids. Germline V gene lookup returns CDR1 LNHDA and CDR2 SQIVND (reference sequence).

The rearrangement links TRBV4-1 to TRBJ2-1, with TRBD1 matching over 10 bases. Looked up from germline, CDR1 is MGHRA and CDR2 is YSYEKL. This CDR3 contains 15 residues. With 5 bases clipped from V and 6 bases from J, the junction kept 7 bases outside the gene matches. CDR3 sequence: CASSYDRGLSNEQFF. In nucleotides, the CDR3 is TGCGCCAGCAGCTACGACAGGGGGCTGAGCAATGAGCAGTTCTTC.

The rearrangement uses TRBV20-1 and TRBJ2-1; 8 nucleotides match TRBD2. CDR1 is DFQATT and CDR2 is SNEGSKA in the germline V gene (reference sequence). The V and J ends lost 5 bases and 6 bases, in that order; junction bases with no gene match: 9. The CDR3 covers 14 residues. DNA for the CDR3: TGCAGTGCTCGGACTAGCAGGAGTTTCAATGAGCAGTTCTTC. This encodes CSARTSRSFNEQFF.

There are a few counts of this clonotype. The V gene is TRBV2, the J gene TRBJ2-1; 9 bases agree with TRBD2. This CDR3 region has 14 residues. V gave up 11 bases and J gave up 5 bases; unmatched junction bases: 10. Germline V gives CDR1 SNHLY, CDR2 FYNNEI. The CDR3 DNA reads as TGTGCCCGCGAAGCGGGAGGCGGCGACAATGAGCAGTTCTTC. It translates to CAREAGGGDNEQFF.

Note on this clonotype: A much larger clone differs by one base, so this may be a read error. The chain joins TRBV5-1 to TRBJ2-5, with 9 bases identical to TRBD2. The germline V gene encodes CDR1 SGHRS and CDR2 YFSETQ. V gave up 4 bases and J gave up 4 bases; unmatched junction bases: 11. The CDR3 is 16 residues long. CDR3 sequence: CASSPEGSGSLETQYF. The CDR3 nucleotides read TGCGCCAGCAGCCCCGAGGGTAGCGGGAGCCTAGAGACCCAGTACTTC.

The chain employs TRBV7-8 and TRBJ1-4; perhaps TRBD1 as D (6 bases). CDR1 SGHVS and CDR2 FQNEAQ come from the germline V gene. V lost 1 base and J lost 4, with 10 bases in between. The CDR3 sequence is 15 residues long. This CDR3 is CASSLDRVGNEKLFF. CDR3 coding DNA: TGTGCCAGCAGCTTAGACAGGGTTGGTAATGAAAAACTGTTTTTT.

This chain links TRBV9 with TRBJ1-5, with TRBD1 identical over 7 bases. The V segment lost 3 bases and the J segment 4 bases; nucleotides outside the gene matches: 4. The CDR3 is 14 residues long. The V gene's germline CDR1 is SGDLS and CDR2 YYNGEE. The CDR3 region has the DNA TGTGCCAGCAGCGAGGGGGCAAGAAATCAGCCCCAGCATTTT. This gives the protein CASSEGARNQPQHF.

For this clonotype: Germline and junction disagree at one end, which may indicate a read error. The V call is TRBV10-3, the J call TRBJ1-1; D unresolved. The CDR3 is made up of 12 amino acids. CDR1 ENHRY and CDR2 SYGVKD come from the germline V gene. This chain's CDR3 is CAFSESQTEAFF. In DNA, the CDR3 is TGTGCCTTCAGTGAGTCGCAGACTGAAGCTTTCTTT.

Comments on this clonotype: The CDR3 does not close with the conserved phenylalanine or tryptophan, likely indicating a read error. The chain has TRBV7-3 and TRBJ2-2; 11 positions agree with TRBD2. This CDR3 comprises 20 residues. Losses at the gene ends were 5 bases for V and 4 bases for J; bases not matched to a gene: 18. Germline-derived CDR1 and CDR2 are SGHTA and FQGTGA. CDR3 in amino acids: CASSRTGTVGLAEFTGELFY. The CDR3 nucleotides read TGTGCCAGCAGCCGAACCGGGACAGTGGGACTAGCGGAGTTCACCGGGGAGCTGTTTTAT.

This clonotype appeared a few times. V and J are TRBV9 and TRBJ2-7; TRBD2 might be the D (5 bases). Germline loops: CDR1 SGDLS, CDR2 YYNGEE. V gave up 4 bases and J gave up 0 bases, with 17 bases separating them. CDR3 size: 16 residues. CDR3 in amino acids: CASSIEEGSSSYEQYF. The CDR3 DNA is TGTGCCAGCAGCATAGAAGAGGGTTCGAGCTCCTACGAGCAGTACTTC.

About this clonotype itself: The junction departs from germline at one end; a sequencing error may be responsible. The J gene is TRBJ2-5, the V gene TRBV20-1, with D perhaps matching TRBD1 or TRBD2 (6 bases each). The CDR3 is 15 amino acids. Germline lookup yields CDR1 DFQATT and CDR2 SNEGSKA (reference sequence). The CDR3 region is CSTREGGRVLETQYF. CDR3 nucleotides: TGCAGTACTAGAGAAGGGGGGCGAGTGCTAGAGACCCAGTACTTC.

As for this clonotype: A much bigger clone sits one base away, suggesting this may be a read error. The chain couples TRBV28 to TRBJ2-5; TRBD1 matches 10 bases. The CDR3 runs 13 residues. Germline-derived CDR1 and CDR2 are MDHEN and SYDVKM. This CDR3 is CASRDRGQEPQYF. The CDR3 nucleotides are TGTGCCAGCCGGGACAGGGGACAAGAGCCCCAGTACTTC. The full variable domain, completed using reference TRBV28 and TRBJ2-5, is DVKVTQSSRYLVKRTGEKVFLECVQDMDHENMFWYRQDPGLGLRLIYFSYDVKMKEKGDIPEGYSVSREKKERFSLILESASTNQTSMYLCASRDRGQEPQYFGPGTRLLVL.

This clonotype has only a few counts. The CDR3 region has the DNA TGCAGCGTGTTCCAAGGGGGCGCGGGGACTGAAGCTTTCTTT. It yields the protein CSVFQGGAGTEAFF. V and J are TRBV29-1 and TRBJ1-1; 7 bases match TRBD1. J was trimmed by 5 bases and V by 6 bases; bases with no gene match: 12. CDR1 and CDR2 (germline): SQVTM, ANQGSEA. CDR3 length: 14 amino acids.

This clonotype has a count of ten or more. The chain recombines TRBV6-6 with TRBJ2-3; TRBD2 matches at 7 bases. The CDR3 extends over 19 amino acids. V was clipped by 1 base and J by 4 bases; unmatched bases: 17. The V gene's germline CDR1 is MNHNY and CDR2 SVGAGI (reference sequence). CDR3 nucleotide sequence: TGTGCCAGCAGTTACTTGACCCCGGGACCCTGGGAGGGAGCAGATACGCAGTATTTT. Translated: CASSYLTPGPWEGADTQYF.